This TCR beta chain was found in a study of blood T cell repertoires in COVID-19. Looking at the study overall: COVID-19 samples collected from the United States, Italy and Spain covered acute and convalescent phases. The analysed material was cDNA or gDNA that came from T cells, B-cell-depleted T cells, or PBMCs.

The data were produced by immunoSEQ multiplex PCR, yet TCRdb's version contains in-frame clones alone and is incomplete. The sample lists some 250,000 clones; around 83% were seen once. V trimming: 0 bases; J trimming: 10 bases; junction bases outside the gene matches: 3. Germline lookup yields CDR1 SGHRS and CDR2 YFSETQ. The CDR3 is 13 residues long. The receptor was isolated from a man in his forties with active or convalescent COVID-19. Sequencing input: peripheral blood. V usage is TRBV5-1 and J usage is TRBJ2-1, with 8 positions matching TRBD2. CDR3 in DNA: TGCGCCAGCAGCTTGGGGACTAGCAGGGAGCAGTTCTTC. Protein sequence: CASSLGTSREQFF.